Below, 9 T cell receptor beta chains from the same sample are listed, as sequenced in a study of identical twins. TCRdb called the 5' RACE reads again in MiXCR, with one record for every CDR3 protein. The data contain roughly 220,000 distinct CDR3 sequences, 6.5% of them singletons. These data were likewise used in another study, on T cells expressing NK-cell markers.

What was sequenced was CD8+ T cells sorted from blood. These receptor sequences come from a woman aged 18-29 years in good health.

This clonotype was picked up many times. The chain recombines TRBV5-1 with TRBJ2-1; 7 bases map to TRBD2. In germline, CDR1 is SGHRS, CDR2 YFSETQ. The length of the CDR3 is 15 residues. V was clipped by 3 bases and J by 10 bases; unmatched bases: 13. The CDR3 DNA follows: TGCGCCAGCAGCTCGGCTAGCGGCCGGGTTCGGGAGCAGTTCTTC. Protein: CASSSASGRVREQFF.

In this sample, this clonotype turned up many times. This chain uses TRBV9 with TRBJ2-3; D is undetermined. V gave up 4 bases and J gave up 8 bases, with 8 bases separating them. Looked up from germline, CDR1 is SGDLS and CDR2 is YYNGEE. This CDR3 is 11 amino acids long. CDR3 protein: CASSTRSTQYF. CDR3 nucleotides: TGTGCCAGCAGCACCCGAAGTACGCAGTATTTT. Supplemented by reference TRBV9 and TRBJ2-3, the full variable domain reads DSGVTQTPKHLITATGQRVTLRCSPRSGDLSVYWYQQSLDQGLQFLIQYYNGEERAKGNILERFSAQQFPDLHSELNLSSLELGDSALYFCASSTRSTQYFGPGTRLTVL.

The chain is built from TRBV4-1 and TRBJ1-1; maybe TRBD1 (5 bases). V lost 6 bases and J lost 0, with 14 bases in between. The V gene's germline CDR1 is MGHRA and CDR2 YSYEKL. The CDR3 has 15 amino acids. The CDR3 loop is CASSQGGTLNTEAFF. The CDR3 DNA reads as TGCGCCAGCAGTCAGGGAGGGACCTTGAACACTGAAGCTTTCTTT.

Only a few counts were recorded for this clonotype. The CDR3 coding sequence is TGTGCCAGCAGTTTAGGGCCCCATCCCCAAGAGACCCAGTACTTC. The encoded protein is CASSLGPHPQETQYF. The chain recombines TRBV12-3 or TRBV12-4 with TRBJ2-5; D gene unclear. The CDR3 covers 15 residues. Trimming removed 1 base at V and 1 base at J, with 10 bases between.

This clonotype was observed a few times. The chain's CDR3 is CASSLPRGTGELFF. CDR3 in DNA: TGTGCCAGCAGCTTACCGCGAGGGACCGGGGAGCTGTTTTTT. The chain is built from TRBV5-5 and TRBJ2-2, with D perhaps TRBD2 (5 bases). The germline CDR1 and CDR2 sequences are SGHKS and YYEKEE (reference sequence). CDR3 length: 14 amino acids. Trimming stripped 2 bases from V and 5 bases from J, with 10 bases between.

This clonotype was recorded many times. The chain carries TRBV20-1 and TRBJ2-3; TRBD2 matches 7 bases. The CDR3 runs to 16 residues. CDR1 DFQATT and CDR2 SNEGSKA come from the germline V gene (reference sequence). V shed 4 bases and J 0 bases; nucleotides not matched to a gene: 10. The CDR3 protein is CSATYRGGASTDTQYF. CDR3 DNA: TGCAGTGCTACTTATCGCGGGGGTGCTAGCACAGATACGCAGTATTTT.

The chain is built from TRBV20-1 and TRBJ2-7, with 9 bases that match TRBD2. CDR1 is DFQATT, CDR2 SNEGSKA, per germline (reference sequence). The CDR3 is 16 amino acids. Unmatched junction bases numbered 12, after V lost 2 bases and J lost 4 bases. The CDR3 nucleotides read TGCAGTGCTAGACCCCCCGATAGCGGGAGTATATACGAGCAGTACTTC. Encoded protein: CSARPPDSGSIYEQYF.

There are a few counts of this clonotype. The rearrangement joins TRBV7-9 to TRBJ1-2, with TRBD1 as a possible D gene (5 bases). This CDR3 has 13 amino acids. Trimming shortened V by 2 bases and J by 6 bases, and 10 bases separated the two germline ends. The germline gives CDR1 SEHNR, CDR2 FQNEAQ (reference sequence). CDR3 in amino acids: CASSLPGQDGYTF. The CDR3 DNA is TGTGCCAGCAGCTTACCGGGGCAGGATGGCTACACCTTC.

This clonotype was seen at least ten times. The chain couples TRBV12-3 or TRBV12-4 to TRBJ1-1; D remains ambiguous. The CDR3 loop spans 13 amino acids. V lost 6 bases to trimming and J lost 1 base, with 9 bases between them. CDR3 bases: TGTGCCAGCAGCACGGGGTGGAACACTGAAGCTTTCTTT. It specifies CASSTGWNTEAFF.